This T cell receptor beta chain was captured in a study of control samples from healthy donors and cancer patients. Some clones are missing from TCRdb's copy, which holds only in-frame ones; the method was immunoSEQ multiplex PCR. The sample holds 170,000 or so clones, approximately 94% seen once. CDR3 size: 15 residues. J lost 3 bases, V lost 7 bases, and 11 bases had no gene match. Germline V lookup: CDR1 MNHEY, CDR2 SVGAGI. This TCR was sampled from a woman between 18 and 30 years old in good health. The chain links TRBV6-5 to TRBJ1-1; 7 bases are a match to TRBD1. Material for sequencing was blood. CDR3 protein: CASTSPGQLDTEAFF. Written as DNA, the CDR3 is TGTGCCAGCACTTCTCCGGGACAGTTAGACACTGAAGCTTTCTTT.